This passage covers 26 T cell receptor beta chains from one sample sequenced in a study of blood T cells in healthy people across ages. For the second PCR, which ran for roughly 6 to 12 cycles, a sample-barcoded 5' primer and a J-beta primer mix were used. MiXCR, applied by TCRdb to the 5' RACE reads, yields one record per CDR3 protein. The table includes 650,000 to 1,000,000 distinct CDR3 sequences, about 42% detected once. Source material: blood. Every receptor here comes from a man at least 80 years old in good health.

This clonotype turned up a few times. V usage is TRBV29-1 and J usage is TRBJ2-1; D perhaps matches TRBD1 (5 bases). CDR3 length equals 14 residues. Trimming pared 7 bases from V and 1 base from J, leaving 14 bases between. The germline V gene encodes CDR1 SQVTM and CDR2 ANQGSEA. CDR3 sequence (DNA): TGCAGCGCTGACAGAAGGGGATCCTACAATGAGCAGTTCTTC. Its translation: CSADRRGSYNEQFF.

The chain joins TRBV7-9 to TRBJ2-7; 7 bases align to TRBD1. Germline V gene lookup returns CDR1 SEHNR and CDR2 FQNEAQ (reference sequence). The J segment lost 7 bases and the V segment lost 6 bases, leaving 9 bases of the junction unmatched. The CDR3 has 13 amino acids. DNA for the CDR3: TGTGCCAGCAGAAAGAAAGGGGGCTATGAGCAGTACTTC. It codes for CASRKKGGYEQYF.

J is TRBJ2-1 and V is TRBV5-6; 8 nucleotides line up with TRBD1. CDR3 length: 15 residues. CDR1 and CDR2 from the germline V gene are SGHDT and YYEEEE. Trimming cost V 3 bases and J 6 bases; bases outside gene matches: 8. The CDR3 is CASSSGQGGFNEQFF. In DNA form, the CDR3 reads TGTGCCAGCAGCTCTGGACAGGGAGGTTTCAATGAGCAGTTCTTC.

Only a few counts were recorded for this clonotype. The chain recombines TRBV28 with TRBJ2-5, with D maybe TRBD1 (5 bases). This CDR3 contains 12 residues. V was trimmed by 6 bases and J by 11 bases, leaving 16 bases between them. CDR1 and CDR2 from the germline V gene are MDHEN and SYDVKM. CDR3 sequence: CASRQGSGEQYF. The CDR3 DNA reads as TGTGCCAGCAGGCAGGGCAGTGGTGAGCAGTACTTC.

The V and J genes are TRBV20-1 and TRBJ2-1; D is perhaps TRBD1 (5 bases). The CDR3 is 15 residues long. The germline gives CDR1 DFQATT, CDR2 SNEGSKA (reference sequence). V dropped 5 bases and J dropped 2 bases, with 16 bases sitting between them. The CDR3 bases are TGCAGTGCTGACCGACAGAAAAGCCCCTACAATGAGCAGTTCTTC. Amino acids: CSADRQKSPYNEQFF.

This clonotype was seen many times. Just one base apart from a much larger clone, this may be a read error. The J gene is TRBJ2-5, the V gene TRBV12-3 or TRBV12-4; unclear D gene. V lost 8 bases, J lost 11 bases, and 18 bases lay in between. The CDR3 sequence is 12 residues long. Here the CDR3 DNA reads TGTGCCAGCTCGACACAGTACAATGAGCAGTACTTC. This sequence encodes CASSTQYNEQYF.

There are a few counts of this clonotype. The rearrangement uses TRBV12-3 or TRBV12-4 and TRBJ1-1, with a possible D match to TRBD1 (5 bases). The CDR3 extends over 13 amino acids. The germline V and J ends were trimmed by 3 bases and 10 bases, with 15 bases remaining between them. Here the CDR3 DNA reads TGTGCCAGCAGTTTGGGACTTCCCGGTGGAGCTTTCTTT. It specifies CASSLGLPGGAFF.

The chain combines TRBV11-3 with TRBJ2-3; TRBD1 might be the D (6 bases). The CDR3 loop spans 15 amino acids. With 5 bases removed from V and 6 bases from J, the gap between germline ends came to 18 bases. Germline lookup yields CDR1 SGHNT and CDR2 YENEEA. As DNA, the CDR3 is TGTGCCAGCAGCGCTCGTGCTGGGCAGGGGGATACGCAGTATTTT. This sequence encodes CASSARAGQGDTQYF.

Regarding this clonotype: This may come from a read error, since a much larger clone is one base off. This chain links TRBV7-9 with TRBJ2-3; TRBD2 might be the D (6 bases). Germline values: CDR1 SEHNR, CDR2 FQNEAQ (reference sequence). The CDR3 is 15 amino acids. The CDR3 nucleotides read TGTGCCAGCAGCCCTCCGGGACTGAGCACAGGTACGCAGTATTTT. It yields the protein CASSPPGLSTGTQYF.

V usage is TRBV4-3 and J usage is TRBJ1-5; no clear D gene. Germline assignment: CDR1 LGHNA and CDR2 YSLEER. The CDR3 is made up of 15 amino acids. Trimming removed 0 bases from V and 6 bases from J, with 12 bases in between. The CDR3 coding sequence is TGCGCCAGCAGCCAAGATCGGACGGAGGGTCAGCCCCAGCATTTT. Amino acids: CASSQDRTEGQPQHF.

The chain uses TRBV27 and TRBJ2-2, with 10 bases lining up with TRBD2. Trimming took 5 bases from V and 6 from J; bases not matched to a gene: 9. Germline V CDR1 and CDR2: MNHEY, SMNVEV (reference sequence). This CDR3 is built from 16 residues. This CDR3 reads CASSLLGLAGAGELFF. The CDR3 DNA follows: TGTGCCAGCAGTCTCCTTGGGCTAGCGGGAGCCGGGGAGCTGTTTTTT.

The chain employs TRBV5-1 and TRBJ2-7, with 7 bases identical to TRBD1. The germline gives CDR1 SGHRS, CDR2 YFSETQ. J lost 3 bases, V lost 4 bases, and 4 bases had no gene match. The CDR3 is 13 amino acids. Here the CDR3 DNA reads TGCGCCAGCAGCGAGACAGGGCTCTACGAGCAGTACTTC. It is translated as CASSETGLYEQYF.

A few counts support this clonotype. This chain links TRBV7-6 with TRBJ2-1, with D unclear. The germline V and J ends were trimmed by 1 base and 8 bases, with 12 bases remaining between them. This CDR3 contains 14 residues. The germline V gene has CDR1 SGHVS and CDR2 FNYEAQ. CDR3 residues: CASSLDGTIDEQFF. Here the CDR3 DNA reads TGTGCCAGCAGCTTAGATGGAACGATCGATGAGCAGTTCTTC.

The chain employs TRBV6-2 or TRBV6-3 and TRBJ2-5; 9 bases are shared with TRBD2. CDR1 and CDR2 (germline): MNHEY, SVGEGT. V was pared by 1 base and J by 5 bases, with 5 bases of the junction left unmatched. CDR3 length: 15 amino acids. The CDR3 DNA reads TGTGCCAGCAGTTACTTGAGCGGGAGGCTGGAGACCCAGTACTTC. This codes for CASSYLSGRLETQYF.

In this sample, this clonotype turned up a few times. J is TRBJ2-3 and V is TRBV7-9, with 8 bases that match TRBD2. CDR1 is SEHNR and CDR2 is FQNEAQ in the germline V gene (reference sequence). Trimming removed 4 bases from V and 6 bases from J; junction bases left unmatched: 15. CDR3 length equals 17 residues. CDR3 residues: CASSSLGAGDNRDTQYF. Here the CDR3 DNA reads TGTGCCAGCAGCTCTCTTGGAGCGGGAGATAATCGGGATACGCAGTATTTT.

Details on this clonotype: A much larger clone differs from this one at a single base, so this may be a read error. V is TRBV28 and J is TRBJ1-2, with 11 bases aligning to TRBD1. This CDR3 spans 15 amino acids. Germline V gene sequence: CDR1 MDHEN, CDR2 SYDVKM. CDR3 nucleotide sequence: TGTGCCAGCAGTACTCGGACAGGGGGCCTCTATGACTACACCTTC. Its protein product is CASSTRTGGLYDYTF.

As DNA, the CDR3 is TGCGCCGGCTCCCCCGCGGGGGACCGCTACGAGCAGTACTTC. Protein sequence: CAGSPAGDRYEQYF. The V call is TRBV5-1, the J call TRBJ2-7; 7 bases agree with TRBD2. The CDR3 has 14 amino acids. Germline V CDR1 and CDR2: SGHRS, YFSETQ. The junction had 13 bases not matched to a gene; V was cut back by 10 bases and J by 3 bases.

The chain recombines TRBV20-1 with TRBJ1-1; 10 nucleotides match TRBD1. CDR1 and CDR2 from the germline V gene are DFQATT and SNEGSKA (reference sequence). Trimming at V came to 6 bases and at J to 5 bases, leaving 6 bases not matched to a gene. This CDR3 has 13 amino acids. The CDR3 spells CSAGGQGVTEAFF. The CDR3 bases are TGCAGTGCGGGTGGACAGGGGGTAACTGAAGCTTTCTTT.

The V and J genes are TRBV25-1 and TRBJ2-1; no firm D call. The CDR3 totals 14 residues. The V gene's germline CDR1 is MGHDK and CDR2 SYGVNS. V gave up 3 bases and J gave up 4 bases, with 10 bases separating them. The CDR3 sequence: CASSDWGFYNEQFF. For the CDR3, the DNA is TGTGCCAGCAGTGACTGGGGATTTTACAATGAGCAGTTCTTC.

The chain uses TRBV12-3 or TRBV12-4 and TRBJ2-3; D gene uncertain. CDR3 length: 13 residues. The ends were cut back, 5 bases at V and 6 bases at J, with 12 bases in the middle. DNA of the CDR3: TGTGCCAGCAGTAGAGTGTCATCTGATACGCAGTATTTT. Amino acids: CASSRVSSDTQYF.

The CDR3 DNA follows: TGCAGTGCGTCTAGCGGGCGACGCACAGATACGCAGTATTTT. This codes for CSASSGRRTDTQYF. This chain uses TRBV20-1 with TRBJ2-3; 8 bases agree with TRBD2. V shed 6 bases, J shed 1 base, and the junction held 6 bases outside the gene matches. The germline V gene encodes CDR1 DFQATT and CDR2 SNEGSKA (reference sequence). The CDR3 totals 14 residues.

The chain uses TRBV2 and TRBJ2-4; no clear D. The J call may be faulty, since TRBJ2-7 better matches the DNA end. CDR1 and CDR2 (germline): SNHLY, FYNNEI. CDR3 size: 17 residues. The CDR3 spells CASSRIERSSVAHEQYF. CDR3 sequence (DNA): TGTGCCAGCAGTCGAATAGAAAGATCGTCGGTGGCCCACGAGCAGTACTTC.

Only a few counts were recorded for this clonotype. The chain recombines TRBV29-1 with TRBJ2-4, with D unresolved. The end of the DNA aligns better with TRBJ2-7, so the J call may be wrong. Germline CDR1 and CDR2: SQVTM and ANQGSEA. The CDR3 extends over 12 amino acids. For the CDR3, the DNA is TGCAGCTCCCACGGACGGGCCTACGAGCAGTACTTC. It specifies CSSHGRAYEQYF.

V usage is TRBV11-2 and J usage is TRBJ2-7; 11 bases are a match to TRBD2. CDR3 length: 15 amino acids. Germline V gives CDR1 SGHAT, CDR2 FQNNGV. V lost 4 bases to trimming and J lost 2 bases; unmatched junction nucleotides: 4. The CDR3 region is CASSSLAGGTYEQYF. CDR3 in DNA: TGTGCCAGCAGCTCGTTAGCGGGAGGGACCTACGAGCAGTACTTC.

The V and J genes are TRBV29-1 and TRBJ1-5; the D gene is possibly TRBD1 (5 bases). Germline V lookup: CDR1 SQVTM, CDR2 ANQGSEA. Trimming removed 7 bases at V and 0 bases at J, with 7 bases between. The CDR3 contains 12 residues. This CDR3 reads CSAGSSNQPQHF. The DNA of the CDR3 is TGCAGCGCAGGGAGTAGCAATCAGCCCCAGCATTTT.

The chain uses TRBV7-2 and TRBJ2-1; D not resolved. Trimming removed 4 bases from V and 5 bases from J, with 15 bases in between. Germline CDR1 and CDR2: SGHTA and FQGNSA. CDR3 size: 15 residues. The CDR3 nucleotides are TGTGCCAGCAGCTGGGCTATCGGAATTCACAATGAGCAGTTCTTC. Protein product: CASSWAIGIHNEQFF.